The entry that follows covers one T cell receptor (beta chain) sequence. The sample comes from a study of blood T cell repertoires in COVID-19. For the study at large: Specimens from acute and convalescent COVID-19 originated in the United States, Italy and Spain. The analysed material was cDNA or gDNA that came from T cells, B-cell-depleted T cells, or PBMCs.

Trimming shortened V by 5 bases and J by 5 bases, and 6 bases separated the two germline ends. The germline V gene has CDR1 LGHDT and CDR2 YNNKEL (reference sequence). The CDR3 is 11 amino acids. This table comes from immunoSEQ multiplex PCR, and its TCRdb copy is limited to in-frame clones, with some not included. The repertoire consists of about 30,000 clones, with about 91% occurring once and the leading ten covering around 2.2%. Sequenced material: peripheral blood. This TCR derives from a man in his fifties or sixties with active COVID-19. The J gene is TRBJ2-5, the V gene TRBV3-1 (or the pseudogene TRBV3-2); unclear D gene. The CDR3 nucleotides are TGTGCCAGCAGCATTCGGGAGACCCAGTACTTC. It encodes CASSIRETQYF.